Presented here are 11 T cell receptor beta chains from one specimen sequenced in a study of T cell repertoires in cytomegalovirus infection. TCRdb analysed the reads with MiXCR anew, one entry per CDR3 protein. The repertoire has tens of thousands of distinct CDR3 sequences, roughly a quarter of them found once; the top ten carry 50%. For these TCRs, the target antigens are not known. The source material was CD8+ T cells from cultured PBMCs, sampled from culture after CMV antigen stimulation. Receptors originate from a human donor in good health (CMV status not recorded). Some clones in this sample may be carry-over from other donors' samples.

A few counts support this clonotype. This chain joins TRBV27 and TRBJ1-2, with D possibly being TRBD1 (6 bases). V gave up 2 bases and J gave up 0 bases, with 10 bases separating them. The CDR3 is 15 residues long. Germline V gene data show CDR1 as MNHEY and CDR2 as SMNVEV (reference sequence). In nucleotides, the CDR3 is TGTGCCAGCAGTTTAGGGGGCAGAACTAACTATGGCTACACCTTC. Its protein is CASSLGGRTNYGYTF.

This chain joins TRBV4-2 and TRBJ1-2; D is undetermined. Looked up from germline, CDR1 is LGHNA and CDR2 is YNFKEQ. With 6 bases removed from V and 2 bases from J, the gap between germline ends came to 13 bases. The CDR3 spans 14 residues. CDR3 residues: CASSRSRGNYGYTF. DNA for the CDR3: TGTGCCAGCAGTCGGTCTCGGGGAAACTATGGCTACACCTTC.

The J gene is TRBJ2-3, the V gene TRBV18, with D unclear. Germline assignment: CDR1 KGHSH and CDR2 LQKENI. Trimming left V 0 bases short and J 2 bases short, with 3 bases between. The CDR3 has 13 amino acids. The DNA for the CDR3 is TGTGCCAGCTCACCACCGGCCACAGATACGCAGTATTTT. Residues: CASSPPATDTQYF. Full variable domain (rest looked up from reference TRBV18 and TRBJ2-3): NAGVMQNPRHLVRRRGQEARLRCSPMKGHSHVYWYRQLPEEGLKFMVYLQKENIIDESGMPKERFSAEFPKEGPSILRIQQVVRGDSAAYFCASSPPATDTQYFGPGTRLTVL.

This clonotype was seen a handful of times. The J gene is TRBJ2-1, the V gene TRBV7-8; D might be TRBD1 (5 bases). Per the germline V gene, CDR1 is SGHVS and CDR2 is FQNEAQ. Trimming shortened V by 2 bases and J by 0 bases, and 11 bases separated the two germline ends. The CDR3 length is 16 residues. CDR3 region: CASSLLQASSYNEQFF. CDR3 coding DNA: TGTGCCAGCAGCTTACTACAGGCCAGCTCCTACAATGAGCAGTTCTTC.

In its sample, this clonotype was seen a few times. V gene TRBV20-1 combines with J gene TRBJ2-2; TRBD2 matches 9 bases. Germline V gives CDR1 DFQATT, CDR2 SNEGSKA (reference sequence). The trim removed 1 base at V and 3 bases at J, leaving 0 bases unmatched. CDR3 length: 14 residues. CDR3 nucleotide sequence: TGCAGTGCTAGAGGGACTAGCGACACCGGGGAGCTGTTTTTT. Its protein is CSARGTSDTGELFF.

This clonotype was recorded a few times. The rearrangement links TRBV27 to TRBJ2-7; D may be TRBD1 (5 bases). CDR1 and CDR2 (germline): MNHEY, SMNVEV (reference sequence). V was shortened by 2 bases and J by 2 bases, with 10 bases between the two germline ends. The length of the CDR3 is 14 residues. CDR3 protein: CASSLGHLTYEQYF. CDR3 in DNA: TGTGCCAGCAGTTTAGGACACTTAACCTACGAGCAGTACTTC.

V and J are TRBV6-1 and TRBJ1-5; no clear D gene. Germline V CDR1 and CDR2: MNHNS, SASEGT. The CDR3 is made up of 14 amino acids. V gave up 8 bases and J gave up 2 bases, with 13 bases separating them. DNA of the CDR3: TGTGCCAGCGGCTCGAGCGGAGGCAATCAGCCCCAGCATTTT. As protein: CASGSSGGNQPQHF.

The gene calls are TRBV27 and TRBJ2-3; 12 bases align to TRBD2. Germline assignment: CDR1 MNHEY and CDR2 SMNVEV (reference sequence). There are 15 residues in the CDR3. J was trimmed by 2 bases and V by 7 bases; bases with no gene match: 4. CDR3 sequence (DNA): TGTGCCAGCACGCGGACTAGCGGGGCCACAGATACGCAGTATTTT. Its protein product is CASTRTSGATDTQYF.

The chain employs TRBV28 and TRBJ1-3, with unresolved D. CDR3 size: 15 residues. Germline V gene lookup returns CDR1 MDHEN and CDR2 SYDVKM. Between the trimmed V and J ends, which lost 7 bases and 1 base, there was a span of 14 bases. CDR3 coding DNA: TGTGCCAGCACATATGCCCGGACGTCTGGAAACACCATATATTTT. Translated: CASTYARTSGNTIYF.

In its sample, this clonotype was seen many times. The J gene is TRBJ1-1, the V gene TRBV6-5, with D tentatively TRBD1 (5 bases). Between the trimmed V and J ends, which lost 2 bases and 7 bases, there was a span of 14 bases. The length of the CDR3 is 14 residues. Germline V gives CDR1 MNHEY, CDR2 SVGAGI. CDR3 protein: CASSYQGRAHEAFF. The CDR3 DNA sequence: TGTGCCAGCAGTTACCAGGGCAGGGCGCATGAAGCTTTCTTT.

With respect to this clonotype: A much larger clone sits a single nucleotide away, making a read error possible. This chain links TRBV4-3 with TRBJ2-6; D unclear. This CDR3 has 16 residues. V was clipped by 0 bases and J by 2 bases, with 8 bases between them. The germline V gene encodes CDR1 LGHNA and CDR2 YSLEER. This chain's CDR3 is CASSQDVGAGANVLTF. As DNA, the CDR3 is TGCGCCAGCAGCCAAGATGTCGGTGCTGGGGCCAACGTCCTGACTTTC.